A selection of T cell receptor beta chains follows, all from one sample in a study of blood T cell repertoires in COVID-19. Assay used: immunoSEQ multiplex PCR; TCRdb lists only in-frame clones, some missing. The table includes about 250,000 clones, about 88% detected once. Sample: PBMCs or T cells enriched from blood (not recorded which). The receptors were sampled from a woman between 50 and 59 years old who had recovered from COVID-19. CDR3s leave out the opening cysteine and the closing phenylalanine or tryptophan. The D gene is left open where the match is weak.

CDR3,D,length,V
ASATPGNSNQPQH,NA,13,TRBV28
ATGGGSRTLETQY,NA,13,TRBV15
ASSVDQSGYT,NA,10,TRBV5-4
ATSDLGGADTGELF,NA,14,TRBV24-1
ASRADRNYGYT,NA,11,TRBV2
ASSYLGSEQY,NA,10,TRBV13
ASSSRTGELF,NA,10,TRBV11-3
ASSVGTGEAEAF,TRBD1,12,TRBV9
ASSLRQAVSEKLF,NA,13,TRBV28
ASSFGGGYDYT,NA,11,TRBV5-4
ASSRGQGAGNTIY,TRBD1,13,TRBV3-1/TRBV3-2
SASRSGENNQPQH,NA,13,TRBV20-1
ASSLGYGQGEKLF,NA,13,TRBV7-8